Listed here are 22 T cell receptor beta chains from one sample, sequenced in a study of control samples from healthy donors and cancer patients. Data came from immunoSEQ multiplex PCR; TCRdb stores just in-frame clones and leaves some out. The sample contains 150,000 to 200,000 clones, around 88% of which appear only once. Specimen: blood. The receptors come from a woman aged 30 to 39 in good health.

The V call is TRBV7-9, the J call TRBJ2-3; 10 positions match TRBD2. The V gene's germline CDR1 is SEHNR and CDR2 FQNEAQ (reference sequence). The J segment lost 6 bases and the V segment lost 6 bases, leaving 9 bases of the junction unmatched. This CDR3 has 15 residues. The chain's CDR3 is CASRTSGVSWDTQYF. As DNA, the CDR3 is TGTGCCAGCAGAACTAGCGGGGTCTCTTGGGATACGCAGTATTTT.

The chain carries TRBV7-9 and TRBJ2-1, with D unresolved. The CDR3 loop spans 19 amino acids. V was shortened by 5 bases and J by 1 base, with 24 bases between the two germline ends. CDR1 and CDR2 (germline): SEHNR, FQNEAQ (reference sequence). CDR3: CASSPHHIHDFRSYNEQFF. CDR3 sequence (DNA): TGTGCCAGCAGCCCCCACCACATCCACGACTTTAGATCCTACAATGAGCAGTTCTTC.

The V call is TRBV15, the J call TRBJ2-1; 8 bases are a match to TRBD2. The germline CDR1 and CDR2 sequences are LNHNV and YYDKDF (reference sequence). CDR3 length equals 17 residues. Germline trimming cut 5 bases from V and 2 bases from J; bases unmatched to any gene: 11. The CDR3 region has the DNA TGTGCCACCAGCCCAAAGGGCGGGGGGCTAACCTACAATGAGCAGTTCTTC. As protein: CATSPKGGGLTYNEQFF. The complete variable domain, with remaining parts taken from reference TRBV15 and TRBJ2-1, reads DAMVIQNPRYQVTQFGKPVTLSCSQTLNHNVMYWYQQKSSQAPKLLFHYYDKDFNNEADTPDNFQSRRPNTSFCFLDIRSPGLGDTAMYLCATSPKGGGLTYNEQFFGPGTRLTVL.

This chain connects TRBV30 to TRBJ1-6; no reliable D call. Germline CDR1 reads GTSNPN; CDR2 reads SVGIG (reference sequence). CDR3 size: 14 residues. V was clipped by 4 bases and J by 8 bases, with 15 bases between them. CDR3 loop: CAWKPIGWDSPLHF. CDR3 sequence (DNA): TGTGCCTGGAAACCTATAGGGTGGGATTCACCCCTCCACTTT.

The chain combines TRBV24-1 with TRBJ2-7; 11 bases map to TRBD2. The CDR3 runs 19 residues. Germline-derived CDR1 and CDR2 are KGHDR and SFDVKD. The ends lost 7 bases at V and 3 bases at J; junction bases unmatched: 19. The CDR3 reads CATRARLAGTGGRNYEQYV. In DNA form, the CDR3 reads TGTGCCACCAGGGCCAGACTAGCGGGGACAGGCGGGAGAAACTACGAGCAGTACGTC.

As for this clone: Other DNA sequences of this sample code for an identical CDR3. The chain combines TRBV5-1 with TRBJ2-5; 8 bases fit TRBD2. CDR1 is SGHRS and CDR2 is YFSETQ in the germline V gene. With V trimmed by 1 base and J by 2 bases, 1 base remained unmatched. This CDR3 has 14 residues. CDR3: CASSLLAGQETQYF. The CDR3 nucleotides read TGCGCCAGCAGCTTGTTAGCGGGACAAGAGACCCAGTACTTC.

V is TRBV7-9 and J is TRBJ1-5; 10 bases line up with TRBD1. The CDR3 has 16 residues. V gave up 5 bases and J gave up 4 bases; unmatched junction bases: 8. Germline values: CDR1 SEHNR, CDR2 FQNEAQ (reference sequence). Written as DNA, the CDR3 is TGTGCCAGCAGCCTCTGGGGGGACAGGGGAAATCAGCCCCAGCATTTT. This codes for CASSLWGDRGNQPQHF.

The chain couples TRBV10-3 to TRBJ1-3, with 7 nucleotides matching TRBD1. J lost 6 bases, V lost 6 bases, and 5 bases had no gene match. The CDR3 spans 13 residues. Germline CDR1 ENHRY, CDR2 SYGVKD. The CDR3 DNA follows: TGTGCCATCAGGCCGGGACAGACAAACACCATATATTTT. It yields the protein CAIRPGQTNTIYF.

J is TRBJ2-3 and V is TRBV9; TRBD2 aligns across 9 bases. Germline V gene sequence: CDR1 SGDLS, CDR2 YYNGEE. V lost 0 bases to trimming and J lost 4 bases; unmatched junction nucleotides: 12. There are 18 residues in the CDR3. CDR3 sequence (DNA): TGTGCCAGCAGCGTAGAGATTTGGCGGGGGGGCCATGCAGATACGCAGTATTTT. Protein sequence: CASSVEIWRGGHADTQYF.

The chain is built from TRBV19 and TRBJ2-5, with TRBD1 identical over 7 bases. Germline V gene data show CDR1 as LNHDA and CDR2 as SQIVND (reference sequence). The CDR3 loop spans 15 amino acids. V lost 7 bases, J lost 1 base, and 9 bases stayed unmatched. The CDR3 DNA sequence: TGTGCCAGTAATTCAAGACAGGGCCCCCAAGAGACCCAGTACTTC. This gives the protein CASNSRQGPQETQYF. Using reference TRBV19 and TRBJ2-5 for the parts outside the CDR3, the full variable domain is DGGITQSPKYLFRKEGQNVTLSCEQNLNHDAMYWYRQDPGQGLRLIYYSQIVNDFQKGDIAEGYSVSREKKESFPLTVTSAQKNPTAFYLCASNSRQGPQETQYFGPGTRLLVL.

The chain has TRBV4-2 and TRBJ2-1, with 10 positions matching TRBD2. The CDR3 has 16 residues. The ends lost 6 bases at V and 4 bases at J; junction bases unmatched: 9. Germline CDR1 reads LGHNA; CDR2 reads YNFKEQ. DNA for the CDR3: TGTGCCAGCAGTCAAAGTACTAGCGGGGTTTACAATGAGCAGTTCTTC. This translates into CASSQSTSGVYNEQFF.

The V call is TRBV19, the J call TRBJ1-1, with D hard to call. Deletions cut 1 base from V and 2 bases from J, with 14 bases between. The germline V gene encodes CDR1 LNHDA and CDR2 SQIVND (reference sequence). The CDR3 covers 16 residues. The CDR3 DNA reads as TGTGCCAGTAGTATAGTAGGACGGGGAGCAAACACTGAAGCTTTCTTT. Translating it yields CASSIVGRGANTEAFF.

The V gene is TRBV24-1, the J gene TRBJ1-5; 7 bases are a match to TRBD1. The CDR3 is 16 amino acids. Germline V gives CDR1 KGHDR, CDR2 SFDVKD. V was clipped by 3 bases and J by 2 bases; unmatched bases: 6. The CDR3 coding sequence is TGTGCCACCAGTGATAGGGGACAGCCAGGCAATCAGCCCCAGCATTTT. Its translation: CATSDRGQPGNQPQHF.

The chain has TRBV5-1 and TRBJ2-5, with D perhaps TRBD2 (5 bases). V lost 4 bases and J lost 3, with 19 bases in between. The germline gives CDR1 SGHRS, CDR2 YFSETQ. The CDR3 covers 16 residues. CDR3 nucleotides: TGCGCCAGCAGCCCATTAGGAGGTTCCATTGAAGAGACCCAGTACTTC. The encoded protein is CASSPLGGSIEETQYF.

On this clone itself: At one end the junction does not follow the germline gene, possibly because of a read error. This chain joins TRBV6-1 and TRBJ2-3; possible D gene TRBD2, 6 bases. The germline CDR1 and CDR2 sequences are MNHNS and SASEGT. The CDR3 covers 12 residues. CDR3 nucleotides: TGTGCCAGCAGGGAAGGGACTGATACGCAGTATTTT. Amino acid sequence: CASREGTDTQYF.

This clone was detected only once. V usage is TRBV7-9 and J usage is TRBJ1-6; possibly TRBD1 for D (6 bases). Trimming took 0 bases from V and 7 from J, leaving 16 bases between them. CDR1 SEHNR and CDR2 FQNEAQ come from the germline V gene (reference sequence). The CDR3 is made up of 17 amino acids. CDR3 region: CASSLAQTGLQNSPLHF. The CDR3 DNA sequence: TGTGCCAGCAGCTTAGCGCAAACAGGGCTGCAAAATTCACCCCTCCACTTT.

V usage is TRBV19 and J usage is TRBJ2-1; unclear D gene. With 2 bases removed from V and 8 bases from J, the gap between germline ends came to 16 bases. In germline, CDR1 is LNHDA, CDR2 SQIVND (reference sequence). The CDR3 extends over 15 amino acids. CDR3 DNA: TGTGCCAGTAGTATAAGAGATCCGGGCGCGGATGAGCAGTTCTTC. Its protein product is CASSIRDPGADEQFF.

This clone showed up just a few times. This chain connects TRBV5-6 to TRBJ1-1, with TRBD1 matching over 8 bases. The CDR3 sequence is 14 residues long. With V trimmed by 3 bases and J by 1 base, 2 bases remained unmatched. From germline, CDR1 is SGHDT and CDR2 YYEEEE. CDR3 in amino acids: CASSWGTGNTEAFF. As DNA, the CDR3 is TGTGCCAGCAGCTGGGGGACAGGGAACACTGAAGCTTTCTTT.

V and J are TRBV2 and TRBJ2-1; D gene ambiguous. The V end was cut by 1 base, the J end by 9 bases, with 4 bases between. The CDR3 is made up of 11 amino acids. CDR1 and CDR2 (germline): SNHLY, FYNNEI. CDR3 sequence (DNA): TGTGCCAGCAGTGAAGGGCCTGAGCAGTTCTTC. Translated: CASSEGPEQFF.

The chain joins TRBV10-3 to TRBJ2-1; 8 bases map to TRBD1. Trimming at V came to 6 bases and at J to 8 bases, leaving 12 bases not matched to a gene. CDR3 length equals 15 residues. Germline V lookup: CDR1 ENHRY, CDR2 SYGVKD. The CDR3 reads CAIRDPGQVVDEQFF. As DNA, the CDR3 is TGTGCCATCAGAGACCCGGGACAGGTAGTAGATGAGCAGTTCTTC.

This clone was recorded only once. V and J are TRBV4-1 and TRBJ2-4; weak D call: TRBD1 (5 bases). The CDR3 is 15 residues long. V was clipped by 4 bases and J by 7 bases, with 17 bases between them. Germline CDR1 and CDR2: MGHRA and YSYEKL. DNA of the CDR3: TGCGCCAGCAGCCCACGAGAAAGGGGAAGTAACATTCAGTACTTC. This encodes CASSPRERGSNIQYF.

The V call is TRBV9, the J call TRBJ1-2; possible D gene TRBD1, 5 bases. Trimming pared 4 bases from V and 0 bases from J, leaving 19 bases between. This CDR3 has 17 amino acids. Germline lookup yields CDR1 SGDLS and CDR2 YYNGEE. The CDR3: CASSSGTRLVANYGYTF. In nucleotides, the CDR3 is TGTGCCAGCAGCTCGGGGACCCGATTAGTAGCTAACTATGGCTACACCTTC.